This entry is about one T cell receptor beta chain. This receptor's antigen is unknown. Base qualities are not recorded, but no much larger clone differs from it by a single base. These data belong to a study of T cells in Graves' hyperthyroidism and ophthalmopathy (dated by TCRdb to about 2019). Study-level background: Peripheral blood samples were taken at initial diagnosis, before any treatment was given. A discovery cohort of about a hundred patients, about 43 with Graves' ophthalmopathy and 55 to 65 with stable Graves' hyperthyroidism, was used to find distinguishing TCR V-J signatures. Prospective prediction of ophthalmopathy was tested in an independent validation cohort of 18 to 20 hyperthyroidism patients and 15 to 17 patients who later progressed to ophthalmopathy. The 100 or so discovery patients were randomly split 7:3 into training and test sets. In addition, the study compared T-cell repertoires in thyroid tissue and in blood from roughly six Graves' hyperthyroidism patients. Following sampling, methimazole starting at 30 mg daily was given to hyperthyroidism patients, and high-dose intravenous methylprednisolone was given to ophthalmopathy patients. The paper describes TCR Vbeta CDR3 sequencing of 135 peripheral blood samples, made up of about 40 ophthalmopathy patients, roughly 80 hyperthyroidism patients and 17 progressor patients. Study-level results and caveats: In validation, the model predicted progression to ophthalmopathy with approximately 71% sensitivity and around 72% specificity, a median of around 6.6 months before onset. Most expanded thyroid clonotypes (frequency above 0.001) were also detected in blood, a finding suggesting that blood repertoires may reflect thyroid immune responses. Sample size was not statistically predetermined, and blinding of investigators to group allocation was not performed. A model built on a 13 V-J signature distinguished ophthalmopathy from stable hyperthyroidism, reaching over 85% sensitivity and around 82% specificity in cross-validation and 80%/75% in testing.

Ophthalmopathy patients had moderately to severely active disease, with a Clinical Activity Score of 3 or more, a NOSPECS grade of 4 or more, and a disease duration of less than 3 months. Patients with uncontrolled infections, other autoimmune diseases, pregnancy or lactation were excluded. Diagnoses relied on clinical symptoms, serum thyroxine and TRAb, thyroid ultrasound and orbital computed tomography. PBMCs were isolated from 8 to 10 ml of fresh peripheral blood by Ficoll-Paque density gradient centrifugation. Total RNA was extracted with Trizol reagent, and quality was checked on an Agilent 2100 Bioanalyzer. Amplification of TCR beta CDR3 regions was carried out from RNA transcripts. The first round of RT-PCR for the TCR CDR3 was performed with the HTBI primer set and the Qiagen OneStep RT-PCR kit. The libraries were constructed in a second round of multiplex PCR and then size-selected and purified. Sequencing of the libraries was done on an Illumina HiSeq2000 using paired-end 100 bp reads. In the authors' own workflow: Raw data were processed with SOAPnuke, discarding reads with adapters, uncalled bases, mean Phred below 15, or no exact constant-primer or identifier match. COPE v1.2.5 was used to merge high-quality paired reads, and clonotypes were defined as unique nucleotide sequences. Clonotypes were aligned to IMGT TRBV, TRBD and TRBJ reference segments using MiTCR v1.1. The analysis included only V-J combinations with a frequency above 0.0001, which together covered 99% to 99.2% of the repertoires. The TCS score was defined as F50 (clonal expansion) divided by E x V (chaos), with BLOSUM62-based TCRdist calculated between CDR3 peptides within each V-J. Welch's t-statistics and random forest reduced fewer than 600 V-J features to 13, which were used in a naive Bayes classifier (R e1071). TCRdb reanalyzed the raw reads on its own, using fastp at Q25 for trimming and MiXCR for clone calling, and kept in-frame beta chains. Every distinct CDR3 protein forms one entry, paired with its most common genes and DNA. The V and J calls and clone size are TCRdb's, not the authors'. In this sample the table shows about 380,000 distinct CDR3 sequences, around 20% of which occur a single time. Of the sample, 40% to 45% falls within the top ten clones.

Its CDR3 holds 16 amino acids, cysteine through phenylalanine. The entry retains the CDR3 DNA only, 48 bases that are in frame from base 1. V and J are trimmed by 0 bases and 0 bases, and the gene matches miss 0 bases of the junction. As encoded in the germline V gene, CDR1 is SGDLS while CDR2 is YYNGEE. Sequencing was done on a sample of blood. This clonotype originated in a man between 18 and 35 years old with Graves' ophthalmopathy. The chain uses TRBV9 and TRBJ1-6; 7 central bases correspond to TRBD1. The bases are TGTGCCAGCAGCGTAGGGACAGGCTCCTATAATTCACCCCTCCACTTT. Its amino acids are CASSVGTGSYNSPLHF.